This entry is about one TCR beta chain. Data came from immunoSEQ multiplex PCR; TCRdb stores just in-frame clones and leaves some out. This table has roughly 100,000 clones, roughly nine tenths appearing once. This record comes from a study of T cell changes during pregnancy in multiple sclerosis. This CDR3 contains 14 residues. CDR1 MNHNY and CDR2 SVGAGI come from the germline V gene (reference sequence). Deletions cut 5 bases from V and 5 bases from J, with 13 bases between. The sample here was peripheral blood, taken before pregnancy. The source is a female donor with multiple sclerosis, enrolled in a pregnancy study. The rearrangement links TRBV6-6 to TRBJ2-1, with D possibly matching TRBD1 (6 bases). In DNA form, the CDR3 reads TGTGCCAGCAGTCTCCGACAGGCGAACAATGAGCAGTTCTTC. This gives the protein CASSLRQANNEQFF.